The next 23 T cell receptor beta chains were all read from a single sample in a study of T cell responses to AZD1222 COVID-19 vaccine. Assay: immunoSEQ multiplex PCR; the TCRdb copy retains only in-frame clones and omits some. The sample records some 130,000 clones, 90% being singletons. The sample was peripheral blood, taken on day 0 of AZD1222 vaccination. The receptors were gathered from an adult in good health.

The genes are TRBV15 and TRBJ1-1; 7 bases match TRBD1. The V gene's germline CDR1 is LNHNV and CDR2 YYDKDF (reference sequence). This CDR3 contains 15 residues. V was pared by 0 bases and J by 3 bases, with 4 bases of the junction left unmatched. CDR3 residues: CATSRDYRGDTEAFF. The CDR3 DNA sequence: TGTGCCACCAGCAGAGATTACAGGGGAGACACTGAAGCTTTCTTT.

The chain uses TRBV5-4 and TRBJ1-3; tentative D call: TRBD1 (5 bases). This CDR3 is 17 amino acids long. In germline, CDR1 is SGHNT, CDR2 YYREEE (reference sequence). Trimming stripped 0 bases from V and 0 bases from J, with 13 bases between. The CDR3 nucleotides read TGTGCCAGCAGCTTGGTCCCGGGACGGCACTCTGGAAACACCATATATTTT. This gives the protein CASSLVPGRHSGNTIYF.

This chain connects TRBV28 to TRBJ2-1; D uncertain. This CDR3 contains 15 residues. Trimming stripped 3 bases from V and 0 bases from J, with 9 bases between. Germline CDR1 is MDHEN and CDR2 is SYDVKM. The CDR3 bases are TGTGCCAGCAGTTTTGCTCTGAGCTCCTACAATGAGCAGTTCTTC. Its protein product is CASSFALSSYNEQFF. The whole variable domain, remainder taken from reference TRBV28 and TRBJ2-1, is DVKVTQSSRYLVKRTGEKVFLECVQDMDHENMFWYRQDPGLGLRLIYFSYDVKMKEKGDIPEGYSVSREKKERFSLILESASTNQTSMYLCASSFALSSYNEQFFGPGTRLTVL.

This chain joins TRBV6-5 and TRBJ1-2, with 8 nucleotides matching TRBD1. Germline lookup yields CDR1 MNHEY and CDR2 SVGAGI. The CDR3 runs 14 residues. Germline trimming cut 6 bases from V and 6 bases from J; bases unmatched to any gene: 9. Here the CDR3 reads CASRMDRALHGYTF. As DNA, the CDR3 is TGTGCCAGCAGGATGGACAGGGCCCTCCATGGCTACACCTTC.

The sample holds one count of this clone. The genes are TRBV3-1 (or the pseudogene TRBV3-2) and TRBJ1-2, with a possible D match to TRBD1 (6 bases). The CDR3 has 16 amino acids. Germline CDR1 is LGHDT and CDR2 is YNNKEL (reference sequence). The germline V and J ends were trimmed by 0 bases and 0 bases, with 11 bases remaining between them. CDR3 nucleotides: TGTGCCAGCAGCCAAGAAGGAGGGGGGCCTAACTATGGCTACACCTTC. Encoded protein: CASSQEGGGPNYGYTF.

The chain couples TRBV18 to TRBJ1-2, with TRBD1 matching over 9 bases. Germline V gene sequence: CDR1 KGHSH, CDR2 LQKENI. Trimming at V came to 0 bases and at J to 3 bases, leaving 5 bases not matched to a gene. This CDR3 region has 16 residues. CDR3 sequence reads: CASSPPATGGYYGYTF. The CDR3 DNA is TGTGCCAGCTCACCACCGGCGACAGGGGGTTACTATGGCTACACCTTC.

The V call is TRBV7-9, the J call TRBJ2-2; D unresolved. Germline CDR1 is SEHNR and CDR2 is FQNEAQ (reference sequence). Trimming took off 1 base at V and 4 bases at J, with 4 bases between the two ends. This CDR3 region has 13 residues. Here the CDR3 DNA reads TGTGCCAGCAGCTTAGACCTCACCGGGGAGCTGTTTTTT. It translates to CASSLDLTGELFF. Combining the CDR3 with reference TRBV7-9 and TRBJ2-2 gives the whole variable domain DTGVSQNPRHKITKRGQNVTFRCDPISEHNRLYWYRQTLGQGPEFLTYFQNEAQLEKSRLLSDRFSAERPKGSFSTLEIQRTEQGDSAMYLCASSLDLTGELFFGEGSRLTVL.

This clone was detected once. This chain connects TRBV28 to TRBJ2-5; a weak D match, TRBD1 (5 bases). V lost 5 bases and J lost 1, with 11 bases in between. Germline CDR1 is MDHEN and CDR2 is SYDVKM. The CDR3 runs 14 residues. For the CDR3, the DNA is TGTGCCAGCAGTCCTAGGACATTCCAAGAGACCCAGTACTTC. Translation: CASSPRTFQETQYF.

The DNA for the CDR3 is TGTGCCAGCAGCCAGGGACAGCCAACCGGGGAGCTGTTTTTT. Translating gives CASSQGQPTGELFF. The rearrangement links TRBV11-2 to TRBJ2-2; TRBD1 matches at 7 bases. The CDR3 sequence is 14 residues long. Germline lookup yields CDR1 SGHAT and CDR2 FQNNGV. V lost 5 bases and J lost 5; bases outside the gene matches: 5.

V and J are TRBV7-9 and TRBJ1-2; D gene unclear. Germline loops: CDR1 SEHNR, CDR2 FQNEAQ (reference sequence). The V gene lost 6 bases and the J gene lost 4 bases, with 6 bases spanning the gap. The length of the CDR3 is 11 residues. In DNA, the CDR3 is TGTGCCAGCAGTGAGAGCTATGGCTACACCTTC. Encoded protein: CASSESYGYTF.

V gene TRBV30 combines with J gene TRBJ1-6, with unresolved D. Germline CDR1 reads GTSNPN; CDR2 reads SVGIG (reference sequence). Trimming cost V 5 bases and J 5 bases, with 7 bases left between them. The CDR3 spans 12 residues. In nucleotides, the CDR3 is TGTGCCTGGGCAGCCCATAATTCACCCCTCCACTTT. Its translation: CAWAAHNSPLHF.

The CDR3 region is CAISESTGRYGYTF. Written as DNA, the CDR3 is TGTGCCATCAGTGAGTCTACAGGCCGATATGGCTACACCTTC. The chain combines TRBV10-3 with TRBJ1-2; D perhaps matches TRBD1 (5 bases). Germline V lookup: CDR1 ENHRY, CDR2 SYGVKD. This CDR3 is 14 amino acids long. Trimming removed 0 bases from V and 5 bases from J, with 10 bases in between.

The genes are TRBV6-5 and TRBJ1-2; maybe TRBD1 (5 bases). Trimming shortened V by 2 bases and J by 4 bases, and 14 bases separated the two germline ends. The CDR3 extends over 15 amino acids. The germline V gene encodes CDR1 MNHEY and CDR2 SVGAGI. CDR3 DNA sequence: TGTGCCAGCAGTTACGACGGGGGTAGTGCCTATGGCTACACCTTC. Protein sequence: CASSYDGGSAYGYTF.

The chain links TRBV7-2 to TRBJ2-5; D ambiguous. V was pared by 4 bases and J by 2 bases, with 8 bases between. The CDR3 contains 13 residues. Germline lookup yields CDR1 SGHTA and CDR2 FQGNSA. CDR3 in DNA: TGTGCCAGCAGCTCATACACTCAAGAGACCCAGTACTTC. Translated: CASSSYTQETQYF.

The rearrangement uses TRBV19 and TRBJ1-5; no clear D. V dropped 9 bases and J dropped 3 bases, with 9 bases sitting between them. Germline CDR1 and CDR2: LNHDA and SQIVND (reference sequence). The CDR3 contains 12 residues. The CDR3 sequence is CASRSYNQPQHF. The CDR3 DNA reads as TGTGCCAGCAGAAGTTACAATCAGCCCCAGCATTTT.

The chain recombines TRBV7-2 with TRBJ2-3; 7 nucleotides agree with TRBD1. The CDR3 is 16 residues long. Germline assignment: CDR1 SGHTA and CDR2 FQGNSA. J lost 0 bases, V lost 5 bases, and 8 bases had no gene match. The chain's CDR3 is CASSITGAASTDTQYF. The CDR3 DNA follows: TGTGCCAGCAGCATAACAGGGGCGGCTAGCACAGATACGCAGTATTTT.

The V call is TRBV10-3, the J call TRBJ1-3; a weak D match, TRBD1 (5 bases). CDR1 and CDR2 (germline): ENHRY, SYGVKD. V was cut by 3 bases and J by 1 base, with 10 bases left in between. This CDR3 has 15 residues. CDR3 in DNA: TGTGCCATCAGTGATACAGGAGTATCTGGAAACACCATATATTTT. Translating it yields CAISDTGVSGNTIYF.

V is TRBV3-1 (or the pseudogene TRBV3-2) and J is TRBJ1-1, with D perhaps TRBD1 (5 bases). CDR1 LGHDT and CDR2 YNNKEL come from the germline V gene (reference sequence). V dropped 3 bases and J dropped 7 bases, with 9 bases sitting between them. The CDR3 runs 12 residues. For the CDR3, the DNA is TGTGCCAGCAGCCATGGAGGGGATGAAGCTTTCTTT. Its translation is CASSHGGDEAFF.

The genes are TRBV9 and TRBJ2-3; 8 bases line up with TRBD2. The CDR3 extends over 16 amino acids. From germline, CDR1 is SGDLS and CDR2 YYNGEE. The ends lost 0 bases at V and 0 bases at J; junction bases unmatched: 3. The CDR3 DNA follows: TGTGCCAGCAGCGTAGTAGCGGGGAGAAGCACAGATACGCAGTATTTT. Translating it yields CASSVVAGRSTDTQYF.

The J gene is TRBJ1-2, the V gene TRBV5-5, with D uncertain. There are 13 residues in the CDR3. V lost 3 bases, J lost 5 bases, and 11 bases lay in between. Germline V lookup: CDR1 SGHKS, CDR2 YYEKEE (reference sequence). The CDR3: CASSSRIAYGYTF. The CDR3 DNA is TGTGCCAGCAGCTCCCGAATTGCTTATGGCTACACCTTC.

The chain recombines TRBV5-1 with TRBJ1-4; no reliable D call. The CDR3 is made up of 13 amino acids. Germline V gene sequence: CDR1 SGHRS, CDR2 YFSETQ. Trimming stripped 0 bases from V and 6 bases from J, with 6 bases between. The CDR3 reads CASSLGRDEKLFF. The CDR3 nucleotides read TGCGCCAGCAGCTTGGGGAGGGATGAAAAACTGTTTTTT.

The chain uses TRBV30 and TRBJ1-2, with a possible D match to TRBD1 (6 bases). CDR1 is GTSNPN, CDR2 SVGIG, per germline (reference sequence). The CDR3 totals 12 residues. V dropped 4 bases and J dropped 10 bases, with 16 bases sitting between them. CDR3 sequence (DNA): TGTGCCTGGAATATCGGGGGACAAGCCTACACCTTC. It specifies CAWNIGGQAYTF.

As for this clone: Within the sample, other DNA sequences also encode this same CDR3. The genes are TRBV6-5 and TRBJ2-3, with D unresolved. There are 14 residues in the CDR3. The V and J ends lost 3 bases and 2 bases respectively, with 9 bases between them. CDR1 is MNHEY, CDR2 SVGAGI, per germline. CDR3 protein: CASSYRATTDTQYF. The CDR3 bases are TGTGCCAGCAGTTATCGAGCAACCACAGATACGCAGTATTTT.